This T cell receptor (beta chain) was sequenced during a study of cytomegalovirus exposure and HLA in healthy donors. About the study: Among the approximately 400 donors who were genotyped, 81% fell in the genetic ancestry cluster that is associated with self-reported Caucasian donors.

13 Jbeta primers and 60 Vbeta primers were used for the PCR. The data were produced by immunoSEQ multiplex PCR, yet TCRdb's version contains in-frame clones alone and is incomplete. The sample has 200,000 or so clones, around 86% seen once. This CDR3 spans 14 amino acids. In germline, CDR1 is MNHNS, CDR2 SASEGT. V was trimmed by 6 bases and J by 1 base, leaving 11 bases between them. Notes on the study in general: In a later analysis, TCR beta V- and J-gene trimming was associated with a missense DCLRE1C variant. A list of about 160 TCR beta chains associated with cytomegalovirus was given. Reportedly, a later analysis found an Asian-associated ancestry cluster had fewer N-insertions than the roughly 700-donor mean.

On this clone itself: The target antigen is unknown.

The rearrangement uses TRBV6-1 and TRBJ2-3, with D possibly TRBD2 on 6 matching bases. The sequencing input was PBMCs. The TCR originated in a woman between 45 and 65 years old in good health and CMV-seropositive. The CDR3 is CASRTPGGTDTQYF. CDR3 nucleotide sequence: TGTGCCAGCAGGACCCCGGGGGGCACAGATACGCAGTATTTT.